A selection of T cell receptor beta chains follows, all from one sample in a study of CXCR3-negative and CXCR3-positive naive CD8 T cells. TCRdb processed the 5' RACE reads again and assigns one entry to each CDR3 protein, with no DNA. Here the sample table reports tens of thousands of distinct CDR3 sequences. Input material: naive CXCR3- CD8+ T cells from blood. Receptors were obtained from a human donor in good health. Some clones in this sample may be carry-over from other donors' samples. CDR3s include the opening cysteine and the closing phenylalanine or tryptophan.

TRBV29-1	TRBJ2-7	CSVVSPGTSGFYEQYF
TRBV29-1	TRBJ2-3	CSVWGIADADTQYF
TRBV5-4	TRBJ2-7	CASSTPPGGAIYEQYF
TRBV20-1	TRBJ1-2	CSHRGSHVDGYTF
TRBV5-6	TRBJ2-7	CASSHGTGAYEQYF
TRBV28	TRBJ1-1	CASSSLPGGRGVSTEAFF
TRBV5-5	TRBJ2-2	CASSPGLTLNTGELFF
TRBV24-1	TRBJ2-7	CAGKGGEAWFEQYF
TRBV29-1	TRBJ2-5	CSVGTGAYQETQYF
TRBV28	TRBJ1-3	CASSFPGNTIYF
TRBV29-1	TRBJ2-5	CSVLKGVEETQYF
TRBV28	TRBJ2-3	CASSPGIAGAASGDTQYF
TRBV20-1	TRBJ1-2	CSARDLTQQAHYGYTF
TRBV20-1	TRBJ2-3	CSARVNDGTDTQYF
TRBV7-2	TRBJ2-7	CASRAPSGGNYEQYF
TRBV7-2	TRBJ1-1	CASSTLGGRGYTEAFF
TRBV5-1	TRBJ2-7	CASSLTGDPYEQYF
TRBV29-1	TRBJ2-7	CSARHGDYEQYF
TRBV7-9	TRBJ2-7	CASSNSLYRDRGYYEQYF
TRBV18	TRBJ2-7	CASSNQNGQGRAYEQYF
TRBV25-1	TRBJ2-2	CASSAGNTGELFF
TRBV12-3/TRBV12-4	TRBJ2-4	CASSGTGDIQYF
TRBV4-3	TRBJ2-7	CASSQGRGGYEQYF
TRBV9	TRBJ1-6	CASSPTNSYSPLHF
TRBV7-2	TRBJ2-3	CASSLVLGADTQYF
TRBV7-9	TRBJ2-3	CASSSISGGRTDTQYF
TRBV7-7	TRBJ1-1	CASSLFLNTEAFF
TRBV5-1	TRBJ2-7	CASSLVRDSRREQYF
TRBV28	TRBJ2-7	CASSTTSVQVLADLSYEQYF
TRBV7-9	TRBJ2-7	CASSAETGSFSYEQYF
TRBV20-1	TRBJ2-7	CSANPVTGTGDYEQYF
TRBV7-6	TRBJ2-7	CASSLEDNSYEQYF
TRBV27	TRBJ2-5	CASSWTGGLETQYF
TRBV19	TRBJ2-7	CASSQVLGEQYF
TRBV29-1	TRBJ2-5	CSVEDRVLGGETQYF
TRBV4-1	TRBJ2-1	CASSHENYGIDEQFF
TRBV3-1	TRBJ2-7	CASSPGLAGGQEQYF
TRBV7-6	TRBJ2-7	CASSLKGSSYEQYF
TRBV11-2	TRBJ2-1	CASSSTLNPEQFF
TRBV6-1	TRBJ1-3	CASSVWGSGNTIYF
TRBV28	TRBJ2-1	CASSLVAGDNEQFF
TRBV3-1	TRBJ2-7	CATQATFGGEQYF
TRBV11-3	TRBJ2-7	CASSLPYGYSYEQYF
TRBV29-1	TRBJ2-1	CSAASSSVRRSEQFF
TRBV18	TRBJ2-1	CASSPLQGEGNEQFF
TRBV7-9	TRBJ2-3	CASSTTEEDTQYF
TRBV10-3	TRBJ2-2	CAISESSQSSGSRELFF